The 8 T cell receptor beta chains reported below all come from one sample, sequenced in a study of blood T cell repertoires in COVID-19. Repertoires were generated with immunoSEQ multiplex PCR, while TCRdb's copy carries only in-frame clones and drops some. Among about 140,000 clones listed, around 79% were seen once. The specimen sequenced was peripheral blood. The receptors shown here come from a man aged 55 to 69 with acute or convalescent COVID-19.

This clone was counted only a few times. V is TRBV7-6 and J is TRBJ2-7; D possibly corresponds to TRBD2 (6 bases). V gave up 4 bases and J gave up 6 bases, with 16 bases separating them. Looked up from germline, CDR1 is SGHVS and CDR2 is FNYEAQ. The CDR3 spans 14 residues. CDR3 nucleotide sequence: TGTGCCAGCAGCTCTATCGCCGGGGGAGGCGAGCAGTACTTC. Amino acids: CASSSIAGGGEQYF.

This sequence joins TRBV5-1 and TRBJ1-1; 9 bases match TRBD1. Germline CDR1 reads SGHRS; CDR2 reads YFSETQ. This CDR3 is built from 15 residues. With 1 base clipped from V and 8 bases from J, the junction kept 9 bases outside the gene matches. CDR3 in amino acids: CASSLSTAGTGEAFF. The CDR3 DNA is TGCGCCAGCAGCTTGTCAACGGCCGGGACAGGGGAAGCTTTCTTT.

The chain combines TRBV7-2 with TRBJ2-7, with 9 bases identical to TRBD2. CDR1 and CDR2 (germline): SGHTA, FQGNSA. Trimming removed 5 bases from V and 2 bases from J; junction bases left unmatched: 7. The CDR3 loop spans 15 amino acids. The CDR3 nucleotides are TGTGCCAGCAGCGGCACTAGCGGGCTTACCTACGAGCAGTACTTC. Translated: CASSGTSGLTYEQYF.

The CDR3: CASSNRGRNTEAFF. CDR3 coding DNA: TGTGCCAGCAGCAACAGGGGACGGAACACTGAAGCTTTCTTT. The chain carries TRBV3-1 (or the pseudogene TRBV3-2) and TRBJ1-1, with 7 bases identical to TRBD1. The CDR3 consists of 14 residues. Germline V CDR1 and CDR2: LGHDT, YNNKEL (reference sequence). With 5 bases clipped from V and 1 base from J, the junction kept 4 bases outside the gene matches.

This clone has a handful of counts. The chain has TRBV4-3 and TRBJ1-1; tentatively, D is TRBD1 (5 bases). Between the trimmed V and J ends, which lost 3 bases and 2 bases, there was a span of 10 bases. The CDR3 is made up of 14 amino acids. Germline-derived CDR1 and CDR2 are LGHNA and YSLEER. The CDR3 is CASSHARANTEAFF. DNA of the CDR3: TGCGCCAGCAGCCACGCCAGGGCAAACACTGAAGCTTTCTTT.

The rearrangement joins TRBV6-2 or TRBV6-3 to TRBJ1-4, with 10 bases lining up with TRBD1. This CDR3 is built from 14 residues. Germline lookup yields CDR1 MNHEY and CDR2 SVGEGT. After removal of 5 bases from V and 8 bases from J, the junction contained 5 bases not matched to a gene. The CDR3 region has the DNA TGTGCCAGCAGTGACAGGGGGCTGGGAGAAAAACTGTTTTTT. Translating gives CASSDRGLGEKLFF.

This clone appeared a single time. The rearrangement joins TRBV2 to TRBJ1-2; 8 nucleotides line up with TRBD1. The CDR3 is 13 residues long. Per the germline V gene, CDR1 is SNHLY and CDR2 is FYNNEI. V lost 6 bases to trimming and J lost 4 bases; unmatched junction nucleotides: 4. Written as DNA, the CDR3 is TGTGCCAGCAGGAGAGGGACAGGCTATGGCTACACCTTC. Protein product: CASRRGTGYGYTF.

This chain links TRBV3-1 (or the pseudogene TRBV3-2) with TRBJ1-1; D may be TRBD1 (5 bases). V dropped 3 bases and J dropped 5 bases, with 10 bases sitting between them. Germline values: CDR1 LGHDT, CDR2 YNNKEL (reference sequence). The CDR3 is 13 residues long. The DNA of the CDR3 is TGTGCCAGCAGCCAGATCCGGGGGACTGAAGCTTTCTTT. Translating it yields CASSQIRGTEAFF.